The 25 T cell receptor beta chains presented below share a single source sample, sequenced in a study of T cell responses to AZD1222 COVID-19 vaccine. Profiled with immunoSEQ multiplex PCR; TCRdb holds only in-frame clones, not every one. The sample has about 92,000 clones, about 90% seen once. The input for sequencing was peripheral blood, taken on day 0 of AZD1222 vaccination. Receptors were obtained from an adult in good health.

This rearrangement joins TRBV6-5 to TRBJ2-7; tentatively, D is TRBD2 (5 bases). Between the trimmed V and J ends, which lost 6 bases and 0 bases, there was a span of 9 bases. Germline V lookup: CDR1 MNHEY, CDR2 SVGAGI. This CDR3 has 13 amino acids. This chain's CDR3 is CASSRTASYEQYF. CDR3 DNA sequence: TGTGCCAGCAGCAGGACTGCCTCCTACGAGCAGTACTTC.

This clone has just one count. The chain employs TRBV27 and TRBJ1-2; D remains unclear. CDR1 and CDR2 from the germline V gene are MNHEY and SMNVEV (reference sequence). With 6 bases removed from V and 3 bases from J, the gap between germline ends came to 14 bases. The CDR3 is 14 residues long. The CDR3 DNA follows: TGTGCCAGCAGGCTAGATTATAACGACTATGGCTACACCTTC. The encoded protein is CASRLDYNDYGYTF.

The rearrangement uses TRBV7-2 and TRBJ1-1; 7 nucleotides match TRBD1. V dropped 4 bases and J dropped 4; count of bases not matched to a gene: 3. Per germline, CDR1 SGHTA and CDR2 FQGNSA. The CDR3 has 13 residues. CDR3 bases: TGTGCCAGCAGCTCCCAGGGGGGCACTGAAGCTTTCTTT. Residues: CASSSQGGTEAFF.

The rearrangement joins TRBV28 to TRBJ1-5; D remains unclear. Germline V CDR1 and CDR2: MDHEN, SYDVKM. V shed 1 base and J shed 4 bases, with 5 bases lying between them. CDR3 length: 13 residues. The CDR3 sequence: CASSLSLNQPQHF. The CDR3 nucleotides read TGTGCCAGCAGTTTATCACTTAATCAGCCCCAGCATTTT.

The rearrangement uses TRBV7-2 and TRBJ1-1; D gene unclear. V was cut by 1 base and J by 0 bases, with 6 bases left in between. There are 14 residues in the CDR3. Germline V gives CDR1 SGHTA, CDR2 FQGNSA. CDR3 DNA: TGTGCCAGCAGCTTAGTGGGCATGAACACTGAAGCTTTCTTT. This encodes CASSLVGMNTEAFF. The full variable domain, completed using reference TRBV7-2 and TRBJ1-1, is GAGVSQSPSNKVTEKGKDVELRCDPISGHTALYWYRQSLGQGLEFLIYFQGNSAPDKSGLPSDRFSAERTGGSVSTLTIQRTQQEDSAVYLCASSLVGMNTEAFFGQGTRLTVV.

The V call is TRBV18, the J call TRBJ1-2, with a tentative D call TRBD1 (5 bases). Germline assignment: CDR1 KGHSH and CDR2 LQKENI. This CDR3 is 18 amino acids long. The germline V and J ends were trimmed by 3 bases and 0 bases, with 20 bases remaining between them. The CDR3 DNA follows: TGTGCCAGCTCACCCCGGGCCCGGGACCTACTAGCTAACTATGGCTACACCTTC. Translation: CASSPRARDLLANYGYTF.

The chain combines TRBV12-3 or TRBV12-4 with TRBJ2-3; D not resolved. Trimming cost V 5 bases and J 6 bases, with 6 bases left between them. CDR3 size: 11 residues. The CDR3 reads CASSRFDTQYF. CDR3 nucleotides: TGTGCCAGCAGTCGTTTCGATACGCAGTATTTT.

This sequence joins TRBV30 and TRBJ2-2, with D unresolved. The CDR3 is 11 amino acids. V lost 4 bases to trimming and J lost 4 bases, with 4 bases between them. Germline-derived CDR1 and CDR2 are GTSNPN and SVGIG (reference sequence). In DNA form, the CDR3 reads TGTGCCTGGAAGTTCACCGGGGAGCTGTTTTTT. Protein: CAWKFTGELFF.

This rearrangement joins TRBV5-3 to TRBJ1-1; 10 bases map to TRBD1. TRBV5-3 is marked as an open reading frame, function uncertain. The CDR3 is made up of 15 amino acids. J lost 4 bases, V lost 2 bases, and 5 bases had no gene match. The CDR3 sequence is CARSLGQGVSTEAFF. CDR3 bases: TGTGCCAGAAGCTTAGGACAGGGGGTCTCCACTGAAGCTTTCTTT.

The rearrangement links TRBV7-3 to TRBJ2-5; D unresolved. This CDR3 spans 14 amino acids. V was cut by 4 bases and J by 0 bases, with 9 bases left in between. Germline CDR1 reads SGHTA; CDR2 reads FQGTGA. In DNA form, the CDR3 reads TGTGCCAGCAGCTCAAGCGTAGACCAAGAGACCCAGTACTTC. Protein: CASSSSVDQETQYF. Filled out from reference TRBV7-3 and TRBJ2-5, the complete variable domain reads GAGVSQTPSNKVTEKGKYVELRCDPISGHTALYWYRQSLGQGPEFLIYFQGTGAADDSGLPNDRFFAVRPEGSVSTLKIQRTERGDSAVYLCASSSSVDQETQYFGPGTRLLVL.

The chain links TRBV3-1 (or the pseudogene TRBV3-2) to TRBJ2-6; D gene unclear. The CDR3 has 15 amino acids. Trimming removed 4 bases at V and 0 bases at J, with 7 bases between. CDR1 and CDR2 from the germline V gene are LGHDT and YNNKEL (reference sequence). CDR3 amino acids: CASSPSGSGANVLTF. CDR3 nucleotide sequence: TGTGCCAGCAGCCCCTCTGGCTCTGGGGCCAACGTCCTGACTTTC.

The chain carries TRBV24-1 and TRBJ2-5, with 10 bases lining up with TRBD1. Germline lookup yields CDR1 KGHDR and CDR2 SFDVKD. V was pared by 4 bases and J by 1 base, with 5 bases of the junction left unmatched. CDR3 length equals 16 residues. The CDR3 region is CATSDAGTGAQETQYF. CDR3 in DNA: TGTGCCACCAGTGACGCGGGGACAGGGGCCCAAGAGACCCAGTACTTC.

The V and J genes are TRBV5-1 and TRBJ2-5, with 7 bases aligning to TRBD1. Germline CDR1 and CDR2: SGHRS and YFSETQ. The trim removed 3 bases at V and 2 bases at J, leaving 4 bases unmatched. This CDR3 is 14 amino acids long. This chain's CDR3 is CASSSRTGQETQYF. CDR3 bases: TGCGCCAGCAGCTCAAGGACAGGACAAGAGACCCAGTACTTC.

The chain employs TRBV9 and TRBJ1-2; tentatively, D is TRBD1 (5 bases). Germline assignment: CDR1 SGDLS and CDR2 YYNGEE. This CDR3 has 16 residues. V was cut by 3 bases and J by 4 bases, with 19 bases left in between. This CDR3 reads CASSEGIRGSRYGYTF. CDR3 bases: TGTGCCAGCAGCGAGGGAATAAGGGGATCCCGCTATGGCTACACCTTC.

This rearrangement joins TRBV6-1 to TRBJ2-1; TRBD2 matches at 8 bases. The CDR3 length is 16 residues. The J segment lost 4 bases and the V segment lost 1 base, leaving 6 bases of the junction unmatched. The germline V gene has CDR1 MNHNS and CDR2 SASEGT. CDR3 bases: TGTGCCAGCAGTGAAGACCGCACTAGCGGTTACAATGAGCAGTTCTTC. It specifies CASSEDRTSGYNEQFF.

This chain uses TRBV2 with TRBJ1-2; D remains ambiguous. CDR1 SNHLY and CDR2 FYNNEI come from the germline V gene. The CDR3 length is 10 residues. Trimming pared 1 base from V and 8 bases from J, leaving 2 bases between. The CDR3 DNA follows: TGTGCCAGCAGTGAAGGAGGCTACACCTTC. Protein: CASSEGGYTF.

This chain joins TRBV5-1 and TRBJ2-2, with D maybe TRBD1 (6 bases). CDR3 length: 16 residues. CDR1 is SGHRS and CDR2 is YFSETQ in the germline V gene. V was clipped by 2 bases and J by 1 base, with 12 bases between them. The CDR3 sequence is CASSLRQTGNTGELFF. CDR3 sequence (DNA): TGCGCCAGCAGCTTACGGCAGACAGGGAACACCGGGGAGCTGTTTTTT.

The chain combines TRBV6-5 with TRBJ1-5, with TRBD1 matching 7 bases. CDR3 length: 16 amino acids. V lost 4 bases and J lost 1; bases outside the gene matches: 7. Germline V gene lookup returns CDR1 MNHEY and CDR2 SVGAGI. The CDR3 bases are TGTGCCAGCAGTTCGAGGGGGCGGGAAAGCAATCAGCCCCAGCATTTT. Translated, it gives CASSSRGRESNQPQHF.

The rearrangement uses TRBV6-5 and TRBJ1-5; tentative D call: TRBD1 (5 bases). The germline V gene encodes CDR1 MNHEY and CDR2 SVGAGI. The V end was cut by 6 bases, the J end by 6 bases, with 12 bases between. The CDR3 spans 13 residues. The CDR3 DNA sequence: TGTGCCAGCAGCTCAGGGACGACTCAGCCCCAGCATTTT. Translation: CASSSGTTQPQHF.

V gene TRBV6-1 combines with J gene TRBJ2-7, with D possibly called TRBD1 or TRBD2 (5 bases each). V lost 1 base to trimming and J lost 0 bases, with 10 bases between them. The CDR3 consists of 15 residues. Per germline, CDR1 MNHNS and CDR2 SASEGT. Here the CDR3 DNA reads TGTGCCAGCAGTGAAGTCGGGGCCCGCTCCTACGAGCAGTACTTC. Protein sequence: CASSEVGARSYEQYF.

The rearrangement links TRBV28 to TRBJ2-7; D is perhaps TRBD1 (7 bases). The germline V gene has CDR1 MDHEN and CDR2 SYDVKM. V lost 6 bases to trimming and J lost 5 bases, with 20 bases between them. This CDR3 region has 15 residues. The CDR3: CASSSPGGHRNEQYF. CDR3 nucleotides: TGTGCCAGCAGCTCCCCAGGGGGGCACAGGAACGAGCAGTACTTC.

This chain joins TRBV19 and TRBJ2-2, with 10 bases matching TRBD2. V gave up 7 bases and J gave up 4 bases; unmatched junction bases: 6. Germline CDR1 and CDR2: LNHDA and SQIVND (reference sequence). This CDR3 region has 15 residues. CDR3 sequence: CASTAGLALTGELFF. In DNA form, the CDR3 reads TGTGCCAGTACCGCGGGACTAGCGCTCACCGGGGAGCTGTTTTTT.

This clone was recorded only once. V usage is TRBV27 and J usage is TRBJ2-7; the D is unclear. Germline CDR1 and CDR2: MNHEY and SMNVEV (reference sequence). This CDR3 is built from 14 residues. Trimming removed 3 bases from V and 6 bases from J, with 15 bases in between. In DNA, the CDR3 is TGTGCCAGCAGTTTTCGGGCTAGATCTGGCGAGCAGTACTTC. Translation: CASSFRARSGEQYF.

CDR3 sequence (DNA): TGTGCCAGCTCGACTGGCCAGAACACTGAAGCTTTCTTT. Its protein product is CASSTGQNTEAFF. The chain couples TRBV18 to TRBJ1-1; D gene ambiguous. Germline assignment: CDR1 KGHSH and CDR2 LQKENI. This CDR3 is 13 amino acids long. The ends were cut back, 6 bases at V and 1 base at J, with 9 bases in the middle.

This clone appeared a single time. The rearrangement links TRBV24-1 to TRBJ2-1; 8 nucleotides agree with TRBD2. With 2 bases clipped from V and 4 bases from J, the junction kept 6 bases outside the gene matches. This CDR3 has 16 amino acids. The germline V gene has CDR1 KGHDR and CDR2 SFDVKD. The CDR3 spells CATSDSGRGEYNEQFF. CDR3 coding DNA: TGTGCCACCAGTGATTCGGGGCGGGGGGAATACAATGAGCAGTTCTTC.